Below are 10 T cell receptor beta chains sequenced from a single sample in a study of blood T cell repertoires in COVID-19 (dated by TCRdb to the early 2020s). The library was generated by the immunoSEQ multiplex PCR assay. Not all clones reach the TCRdb copy of this immuneACCESS table, which keeps in-frame sequences only. Checked studies attribute under half of the gap to unresolved V genes and leave the rest unexplained. Present in this sample are under 350,000 clones, around 87% of which were seen just once. The leading ten clones occupy about 1.2% of the sample. Sequencing used peripheral blood. All receptors come from a man in his 70s with acute or convalescent COVID-19.

The V and J genes are TRBV11-2 and TRBJ1-4; weak D call: TRBD1 (5 bases). The CDR3 runs to 13 residues. Trimming left V 4 bases short and J 11 bases short, with 14 bases between. Looked up from germline, CDR1 is SGHAT and CDR2 is FQNNGV. The CDR3 DNA sequence: TGTGCCAGCAGCTGGGGCGGGGTGGGGAAACTGTTTTTT. Translation gives CASSWGGVGKLFF.

The chain links TRBV5-4 to TRBJ2-1; 11 nucleotides agree with TRBD2. The CDR3 contains 16 residues. V gave up 4 bases and J gave up 8 bases; unmatched junction bases: 11. CDR1 and CDR2 (germline): SGHNT, YYREEE (reference sequence). CDR3 sequence: CASSPATSGRGDEQFF. The CDR3 DNA is TGTGCCAGCAGCCCAGCAACTAGCGGGAGAGGTGATGAGCAGTTCTTC.

The chain employs TRBV6-2 or TRBV6-3 and TRBJ2-7; the match to TRBD2 covers 13 bases. Germline V gene data show CDR1 as MNHEY and CDR2 as SVGEGT. V lost 4 bases and J lost 6; bases outside the gene matches: 9. This CDR3 contains 16 residues. The CDR3 region has the DNA TGTGCCAGCAGTTTCGGACTAGCGGGGGTCAGGGCCGAGCAGTACTTC. It yields the protein CASSFGLAGVRAEQYF.

This chain connects TRBV9 to TRBJ2-1; 10 positions agree with TRBD2. The CDR3 loop spans 17 amino acids. Germline assignment: CDR1 SGDLS and CDR2 YYNGEE. The J segment lost 1 base and the V segment lost 0 bases, leaving 4 bases of the junction unmatched. For the CDR3, the DNA is TGTGCCAGCAGCGTAGGTGCTAGCGGGAGATCCTACAATGAGCAGTTCTTC. Its translation is CASSVGASGRSYNEQFF.

This chain joins TRBV11-2 and TRBJ2-2, with 13 nucleotides matching TRBD2. The V gene end was trimmed by 7 bases and the J gene end by 6 bases; junction bases not matched to a gene: 5. Germline CDR1 and CDR2: SGHAT and FQNNGV. The CDR3 has 15 amino acids. The CDR3 coding sequence is TGTGCCAGCAAACAAGGACTAGCGGGAGCCGGGGAGCTGTTTTTT. It is translated as CASKQGLAGAGELFF.

This rearrangement joins TRBV5-6 to TRBJ2-3; TRBD2 is a possible D gene (5 bases). The CDR3 runs to 15 residues. The germline CDR1 and CDR2 sequences are SGHDT and YYEEEE. V dropped 4 bases and J dropped 4 bases, with 16 bases sitting between them. CDR3 residues: CASSADAGVADTQYF. In DNA form, the CDR3 reads TGTGCCAGCAGCGCGGACGCCGGGGTAGCAGATACGCAGTATTTT.

This chain's CDR3 is CAISQGQGGTEAFF. For the CDR3, the DNA is TGTGCCATCAGCCAAGGGCAGGGGGGTACTGAAGCTTTCTTT. The chain links TRBV10-3 to TRBJ1-1; 7 bases align to TRBD1. CDR3 length equals 14 residues. CDR1 and CDR2 (germline): ENHRY, SYGVKD. The V and J ends lost 6 bases and 5 bases, in that order; junction bases with no gene match: 9.

This rearrangement joins TRBV4-3 to TRBJ1-1; D might be TRBD1 (6 bases). Germline values: CDR1 LGHNA, CDR2 YSLEER. This CDR3 has 16 residues. Trimming took off 0 bases at V and 3 bases at J, with 14 bases between the two ends. The CDR3 bases are TGCGCCAGCAGCCAAGAATTTCGACAGGCTTACACTGAAGCTTTCTTT. Amino acids: CASSQEFRQAYTEAFF.

The count of this clone is one. The CDR3 DNA sequence: TGCGCCAGCAGCCAAAATCGGGACACGAGTATTAATTCACCCCTCCACTTT. This codes for CASSQNRDTSINSPLHF. This rearrangement joins TRBV4-1 to TRBJ1-6; maybe TRBD1 (6 bases). V was pared by 2 bases and J by 6 bases, with 17 bases between. The germline V gene has CDR1 MGHRA and CDR2 YSYEKL. The CDR3 contains 17 residues.

This clone was seen a handful of times. The V call is TRBV7-2, the J call TRBJ2-7, with 7 bases that match TRBD2. Germline V gene lookup returns CDR1 SGHTA and CDR2 FQGNSA. This CDR3 region has 15 residues. The ends lost 3 bases at V and 6 bases at J; junction bases unmatched: 11. CDR3 amino acids: CASSFLGLTLSEQYF. CDR3 sequence (DNA): TGTGCCAGCAGCTTTCTGGGACTAACCCTCTCCGAGCAGTACTTC.